This T cell receptor beta chain was obtained from a study of long-term antiretroviral therapy in people with HIV. The assay, immunoSEQ v3.0, was run at survey level. Measured with immunoSEQ multiplex PCR; TCRdb has only the in-frame clones, and not every one. The sample lists roughly 28,000 clones, 75% to 85% seen once, with roughly 7.3% in the top ten. One or more pre-ART and two or more post-ART PBMC samples were available from each donor. Germline assignment: CDR1 MNHEY and CDR2 SMNVEV (reference sequence). V lost 3 bases to trimming and J lost 2 bases, with 14 bases between them. The CDR3 has 15 residues. Details on this clone: The target antigen is unknown.

Study results and limitations: Nothing was known about ART adherence, viral resistance or changes in therapy. Against controls, HIV repertoires showed narrower ranges of CDR3 length. Diversity increased after ART yet remained lower than in transplant donor controls.

The input for sequencing was unsorted PBMCs, taken 0.3 years after starting antiretroviral therapy. This chain connects TRBV27 to TRBJ2-7; possible D gene TRBD2, 6 bases. This clonotype originated in a man in his forties with HIV. DNA of the CDR3: TGTGCCAGCAGTTTGCTGGCCGGGAGCGCCTACGAGCAGTACTTC. Its protein product is CASSLLAGSAYEQYF.